These 2 T cell receptor beta chains were all obtained from the same sample, sequenced in a study of monozygotic twins with inflammatory bowel disease. TCRdb re-called the 5' RACE reads and gives one entry per CDR3 protein, without DNA. The sample has fewer than 550,000 distinct CDR3 sequences, and its top ten clones hold 2% to 3%. Sequences were obtained from blood. Every receptor here comes from a human donor with ulcerative colitis or Crohn's disease, or a healthy co-twin of an affected twin (not recorded which).

The V gene is TRBV6-2 or TRBV6-3, the J gene TRBJ1-1; TCRdb's D call, TRBD1, is unchecked because there is no DNA. This CDR3 comprises 13 residues. CDR1 and CDR2 (germline): MNHEY, SVGEGT. CDR3: CASSYPLEGEAFF.

The J gene is TRBJ2-7, the V gene TRBV20-1; TCRdb selects TRBD2, and the lack of DNA leaves this call unchecked. The CDR3 runs 14 residues. The germline CDR1 and CDR2 sequences are DFQATT and SNEGSKA (reference sequence). CDR3 sequence reads: CSAGGGRSSYEQYF.